One sample yielded the 8 T cell receptor beta chains listed below, sequenced in a study of technical replicates of blood from several donors. Repertoires were generated with immunoSEQ multiplex PCR, while TCRdb's copy carries only in-frame clones and drops some. Among 66,000 or so clones listed, 70% to 90% were seen once. Material for sequencing was PBMCs. These receptors came from a human donor in good health. Some clones in this sample may be carry-over from other donors' samples.

This clone appeared a single time. This chain links TRBV7-2 with TRBJ2-1; D ambiguous. The V gene lost 2 bases and the J gene lost 8 bases, with 7 bases spanning the gap. Germline V gives CDR1 SGHTA, CDR2 FQGNSA. The CDR3 covers 12 residues. CDR3 in DNA: TGTGCCAGCAGCTTAACATTGTATGAGCAGTTCTTC. As protein: CASSLTLYEQFF. Full variable domain (missing parts from reference TRBV7-2 and TRBJ2-1): GAGVSQSPSNKVTEKGKDVELRCDPISGHTALYWYRQSLGQGLEFLIYFQGNSAPDKSGLPSDRFSAERTGGSVSTLTIQRTQQEDSAVYLCASSLTLYEQFFGPGTRLTVL.

This clone was found once. This chain uses TRBV6-4 with TRBJ2-1, with a weak D call TRBD2 (5 bases). The V end was cut by 3 bases, the J end by 2 bases, with 14 bases between. The CDR3 runs 16 residues. The germline V gene encodes CDR1 MRHNA and CDR2 SNTAGT. CDR3 DNA sequence: TGTGCCAGCAGTGAGCTCCCCCTAGCCCCCTACAATGAGCAGTTCTTC. As protein: CASSELPLAPYNEQFF.

The chain combines TRBV4-3 with TRBJ2-7; TRBD2 matches 9 bases. CDR3 size: 17 residues. Germline V gives CDR1 LGHNA, CDR2 YSLEER. The trim removed 0 bases at V and 5 bases at J, leaving 11 bases unmatched. CDR3 loop: CASSQDRVAGVFDEQYF. The CDR3 DNA sequence: TGCGCCAGCAGCCAAGACCGTGTAGCGGGAGTCTTCGACGAGCAGTACTTC.

The chain combines TRBV6-5 with TRBJ1-4; 8 positions agree with TRBD1. Germline-derived CDR1 and CDR2 are MNHEY and SVGAGI. The ends lost 4 bases at V and 7 bases at J; junction bases unmatched: 5. The CDR3 is 14 amino acids. For the CDR3, the DNA is TGTGCCAGCAGTTGGGACAGGAAGAGTGAAAAACTGTTTTTT. This encodes CASSWDRKSEKLFF.

J is TRBJ2-5 and V is TRBV7-9, with TRBD2 as a possible D gene (6 bases). The germline V and J ends were trimmed by 1 base and 5 bases, with 11 bases remaining between them. This CDR3 region has 14 residues. Germline V gene lookup returns CDR1 SEHNR and CDR2 FQNEAQ (reference sequence). As DNA, the CDR3 is TGTGCCAGCAGCTTAGGGGGACTTTTTGAGACCCAGTACTTC. Translation gives CASSLGGLFETQYF. The full variable domain, completed using reference TRBV7-9 and TRBJ2-5, is DTGVSQNPRHKITKRGQNVTFRCDPISEHNRLYWYRQTLGQGPEFLTYFQNEAQLEKSRLLSDRFSAERPKGSFSTLEIQRTEQGDSAMYLCASSLGGLFETQYFGPGTRLLVL.

The chain combines TRBV4-2 with TRBJ2-7, with 10 nucleotides matching TRBD2. Germline lookup yields CDR1 LGHNA and CDR2 YNFKEQ. V lost 0 bases to trimming and J lost 2 bases; unmatched junction nucleotides: 4. The CDR3 runs 16 residues. The chain's CDR3 is CASSQDLAGATYEQYF. As DNA, the CDR3 is TGTGCCAGCAGCCAAGATCTAGCGGGGGCTACCTACGAGCAGTACTTC.

The rearrangement joins TRBV7-9 to TRBJ2-1; 9 bases are a match to TRBD2. This CDR3 is 15 amino acids long. With 3 bases clipped from V and 6 bases from J, the junction kept 6 bases outside the gene matches. Germline loops: CDR1 SEHNR, CDR2 FQNEAQ (reference sequence). Here the CDR3 DNA reads TGTGCCAGCAGCTTTTCCGGGACTAGCCTCAATGAGCAGTTCTTC. Translated: CASSFSGTSLNEQFF.

CDR3: CAWSGQGINEQYF. CDR3 nucleotides: TGTGCCTGGAGTGGACAGGGTATCAACGAGCAGTACTTC. The V call is TRBV30, the J call TRBJ2-7; 7 bases are shared with TRBD1. Germline CDR1 is GTSNPN and CDR2 is SVGIG (reference sequence). V was clipped by 1 base and J by 5 bases; unmatched bases: 5. This CDR3 region has 13 residues.